Listed below are T cell receptor beta chains from one sample, sequenced in a study of blood T cell repertoires in COVID-19. Sequenced by immunoSEQ multiplex PCR; TCRdb stores in-frame clones only, minus some. The table lists over 200,000 clones, 80% to 90% of them singletons. Material: peripheral blood. All receptors come from a man of 80 years or more with acute or convalescent COVID-19. Both conserved end residues are part of each CDR3. A D gene is named only where the DNA matches it firmly. The size field is filled for only some rows; it gives once, few, many or a size class.

clone_size	v_call	d_call	j_call	cdr3_aa	cdr3_nt
NA	TRBV2	NA	TRBJ1-6	CASNLGGNSPLHF	TGTGCCAGCAACCTCGGGGGGAATTCACCCCTCCACTTT
NA	TRBV20-1	NA	TRBJ1-5	CSASDRITAQHF	TGCAGTGCTAGTGACAGGATTACGGCCCAGCATTTT
NA	TRBV7-2	NA	TRBJ2-3	CASSLGGPDTQYF	TGTGCCAGCAGCTTAGGGGGGCCAGATACGCAGTATTTT
few	TRBV7-9	NA	TRBJ1-1	CASRWVSEDTEAFF	TGTGCCAGCAGATGGGTTTCGGAGGACACTGAAGCTTTCTTT
few	TRBV10-3	NA	TRBJ2-7	CAISESSIYEQYF	TGTGCCATCAGTGAGTCGTCCATCTACGAGCAGTACTTC
once	TRBV7-2	TRBD1	TRBJ1-2	CASRSNRGNYGYTF	TGTGCCAGCAGGTCAAACAGGGGTAACTATGGCTACACCTTC
NA	TRBV2	NA	TRBJ2-5	CASSWAGPKETQYF	TGTGCCAGCAGCTGGGCGGGTCCGAAAGAGACCCAGTACTTC
NA	TRBV5-1	TRBD2	TRBJ2-1	CASSLVAGGRTNEQFF	TGCGCCAGCAGCTTGGTCGCGGGAGGGAGGACTAATGAGCAGTTCTTC
NA	TRBV18	TRBD1	TRBJ2-6	CASSPVTGVPSGANVLTF	TGTGCCAGCTCACCCGTGACAGGGGTCCCCTCTGGGGCCAACGTCCTGACTTTC
NA	TRBV28	NA	TRBJ1-4	CASSFRGGTNEKLFF	TGTGCCAGCAGTTTCCGGGGTGGGACTAATGAAAAACTGTTTTTT
once	TRBV5-1	TRBD2	TRBJ2-5	CASSFSGVGETQYF	TGCGCCAGCAGCTTTAGCGGGGTGGGAGAGACCCAGTACTTC
once	TRBV3-1/TRBV3-2	TRBD2	TRBJ2-1	CASSRPGEGNEQFF	TGTGCCAGCAGCCGTCCGGGGGAGGGCAATGAGCAGTTCTTC
NA	TRBV28	NA	TRBJ1-1	CASRGGRQRNTEAFF	TGTGCCAGCAGGGGGGGTCGACAGAGGAACACTGAAGCTTTCTTT
once	TRBV19	TRBD2	TRBJ2-3	CASSIGTSGPSTDTQYF	TGTGCCAGTAGTATAGGGACTAGCGGACCTAGCACAGATACGCAGTATTTT
NA	TRBV2	TRBD1	TRBJ2-7	CASSPDAFDRDHEQYF	TGTGCCAGCAGTCCCGACGCCTTTGACAGGGACCACGAGCAGTACTTC
NA	TRBV14	NA	TRBJ1-1	CASSQAGYTEAFF	TGTGCCAGCAGCCAAGCAGGGTACACTGAAGCTTTCTTT
NA	TRBV12-3/TRBV12-4	NA	TRBJ1-2	CASSNRVDGYTF	TGTGCCAGCAGTAACAGGGTGGACGGCTACACCTTC
NA	TRBV15	TRBD2	TRBJ2-7	CATSRGPGGGNEQYF	TGTGCCACCAGCAGAGGGCCGGGGGGAGGGAACGAGCAGTACTTC
NA	TRBV11-2	NA	TRBJ2-2	CASSLDAGGWEELFF	TGTGCCAGCAGCTTAGATGCTGGGGGGTGGGAGGAGCTGTTTTTT
few	TRBV5-4	TRBD2	TRBJ2-7	CARLSGRVSYEQYF	TGTGCCAGGTTAAGCGGGAGGGTTTCCTACGAGCAGTACTTC
few	TRBV10-3	TRBD2	TRBJ2-1	CAINGGGSNEQFF	TGTGCCATCAATGGCGGGGGGAGCAATGAGCAGTTCTTC
few	TRBV28	TRBD1	TRBJ1-5	CASIPSSTGGRGRVSQPQHF	TGTGCCAGCATCCCTTCCAGCACAGGGGGCAGGGGTCGCGTTAGTCAGCCCCAGCATTTT
NA	TRBV7-2	TRBD1	TRBJ2-7	CASSFSRDRAPYEQYF	TGTGCCAGCAGCTTTTCCCGGGACAGGGCCCCCTACGAGCAGTACTTC
NA	TRBV12-3/TRBV12-4	TRBD2	TRBJ2-1	CASSLSGGNEQFF	TGTGCCAGCAGCCTTAGCGGGGGGAATGAGCAGTTCTTC
once	TRBV9	NA	TRBJ2-1	CASSGTSISSYNEQFF	TGTGCCAGCAGTGGGACTTCGATTAGCTCCTACAATGAGCAGTTCTTC
NA	TRBV28	TRBD1	TRBJ2-1	CASSWGDRRTYNEQFF	TGTGCCAGCAGTTGGGGGGACAGGCGGACCTACAATGAGCAGTTCTTC
NA	TRBV9	TRBD1	TRBJ2-1	CASSGPQGQSYNEQFF	TGTGCCAGCAGCGGGCCACAGGGGCAATCCTACAATGAGCAGTTCTTC
once	TRBV7-9	TRBD1	TRBJ2-3	CASSPWTGLGTDTQYF	TGTGCCAGCAGCCCGTGGACAGGGTTGGGCACAGATACGCAGTATTTT
NA	TRBV4-1	NA	TRBJ1-2	CASSPGAVNYGYTF	TGCGCCAGCAGCCCTGGGGCCGTTAACTATGGCTACACCTTC
NA	TRBV6-2/TRBV6-3	NA	TRBJ1-1	CASSYVQEPMNTEAFF	TGTGCCAGCAGTTACGTCCAGGAACCCATGAACACTGAAGCTTTCTTT
NA	TRBV19	NA	TRBJ2-3	CASSGRIGTDTQYF	TGTGCCAGTAGCGGCAGGATTGGTACGGATACGCAGTATTTT
NA	TRBV6-5	TRBD2	TRBJ2-1	CASSYSTGGVYNEQFF	TGTGCCAGCAGTTACTCGACGGGGGGGGTTTACAATGAGCAGTTCTTC
NA	TRBV3-1/TRBV3-2	NA	TRBJ2-5	CASGEIRETQYF	TGTGCGAGTGGGGAGATAAGAGAGACCCAGTACTTC
NA	TRBV2	NA	TRBJ1-5	CASSEQSGSPNQPQHF	TGTGCCAGCAGTGAACAGTCGGGGAGCCCAAATCAGCCCCAGCATTTT
NA	TRBV6-1	NA	TRBJ1-2	CASSEWSGADYGYTF	TGTGCCAGCAGTGAATGGTCAGGGGCCGACTATGGCTACACCTTC